The 14 T cell receptor beta chains below were found in one sample sequenced in a study of technical replicates of blood from a handful of donors. Data came from immunoSEQ multiplex PCR; TCRdb stores just in-frame clones and leaves some out. The sample includes 65,000 to 80,000 clones, 96% of them seen just once. Sequenced input: T cells isolated from PBMCs. The source of these receptors is a human donor in good health.

This sequence joins TRBV4-2 and TRBJ2-1, with 12 bases fitting TRBD2. The germline gives CDR1 LGHNA, CDR2 YNFKEQ. There are 18 residues in the CDR3. V shed 1 base, J shed 10 bases, and the junction held 14 bases outside the gene matches. The CDR3 reads CASSQAVLTSGSFNEQFF. CDR3 DNA sequence: TGTGCCAGCAGCCAAGCCGTCCTGACTAGCGGGAGTTTTAACGAGCAGTTCTTC.

The chain couples TRBV10-3 to TRBJ1-2, with 7 bases that match TRBD1. The V and J ends lost 2 bases and 8 bases, in that order; junction bases with no gene match: 17. The CDR3 sequence is 17 residues long. CDR1 is ENHRY and CDR2 is SYGVKD in the germline V gene. The CDR3 coding sequence is TGTGCCATCAGTGAGAGGGAATCCGGGACAGCTCCTCAGGGCTACACCTTC. Translation: CAISERESGTAPQGYTF.

The sample holds one count of this clone. This chain links TRBV2 with TRBJ1-2; tentatively, D is TRBD1 (6 bases). V lost 9 bases, J lost 4 bases, and 12 bases lay in between. The CDR3 covers 12 residues. Germline lookup yields CDR1 SNHLY and CDR2 FYNNEI. The CDR3 sequence is CARQGDGYGYTF. Here the CDR3 DNA reads TGTGCCAGACAGGGCGACGGCTATGGCTACACCTTC.

The chain employs TRBV5-6 and TRBJ2-7; 11 bases match TRBD2. Germline V gene data show CDR1 as SGHDT and CDR2 as YYEEEE. V lost 2 bases to trimming and J lost 5 bases; unmatched junction nucleotides: 6. CDR3 length: 15 amino acids. Here the CDR3 DNA reads TGTGCCAGCAGCTTCTTAACTAGCGGGAGTGACGAGCAGTACTTC. Translating it yields CASSFLTSGSDEQYF.

This chain joins TRBV6-4 and TRBJ2-3; 14 bases line up with TRBD2. Germline CDR1 is MRHNA and CDR2 is SNTAGT. The ends lost 4 bases at V and 3 bases at J; junction bases unmatched: 6. The CDR3 runs to 17 residues. CDR3 sequence reads: CASSVGLAGGDTDTQYF. The CDR3 DNA reads as TGTGCCAGCAGTGTCGGACTAGCGGGAGGTGATACAGATACGCAGTATTTT.

The chain is built from TRBV28 and TRBJ2-1; TRBD1 aligns across 8 bases. The CDR3 covers 16 residues. Germline V lookup: CDR1 MDHEN, CDR2 SYDVKM. Trimming at V came to 7 bases and at J to 0 bases, leaving 8 bases not matched to a gene. The CDR3 bases are TGTGCCAGCAAGGACAGGGCCTCTAGCTCCTACAATGAGCAGTTCTTC. Translating it yields CASKDRASSSYNEQFF.

The V gene is TRBV5-6, the J gene TRBJ2-1, with TRBD1 matching over 7 bases. Trimming removed 3 bases from V and 7 bases from J; junction bases left unmatched: 4. Germline V CDR1 and CDR2: SGHDT, YYEEEE. This CDR3 has 13 amino acids. The CDR3 spells CASSSDRENEQFF. The CDR3 coding sequence is TGTGCCAGCAGCTCTGACAGGGAGAATGAGCAGTTCTTC.

On this clone itself: Other DNA variants within this sample encode the same CDR3. The V gene is TRBV9, the J gene TRBJ2-7, with D tentatively TRBD1 (5 bases). The CDR3 runs to 14 residues. Germline CDR1 and CDR2: SGDLS and YYNGEE. V was trimmed by 0 bases and J by 2 bases, leaving 9 bases between them. The CDR3 reads CASSVEGAPYEQYF. In nucleotides, the CDR3 is TGTGCCAGCAGCGTAGAAGGGGCCCCCTACGAGCAGTACTTC.

CDR3 sequence: CAISEVGGKGDTQYF. Here the CDR3 DNA reads TGTGCCATCAGTGAAGTCGGGGGTAAGGGAGATACGCAGTATTTT. The chain carries TRBV10-3 and TRBJ2-3; D is perhaps TRBD2 (6 bases). CDR3 size: 15 residues. Trimming removed 3 bases from V and 5 bases from J, with 15 bases in between. Germline CDR1 ENHRY, CDR2 SYGVKD.

The J gene is TRBJ2-5, the V gene TRBV5-4; TRBD2 aligns across 14 bases. Germline V gene data show CDR1 as SGHNT and CDR2 as YYREEE (reference sequence). This CDR3 spans 17 amino acids. Unmatched junction bases numbered 3, after V lost 1 base and J lost 1 base. CDR3 in DNA: TGTGCCAGCAGCTTGCTTGGGACTAGCGGGAGCCAAGAGACCCAGTACTTC. Its protein is CASSLLGTSGSQETQYF.

CDR3 protein: CASSRRGLAGGHGELFF. DNA of the CDR3: TGCGCCAGCAGCCGAAGGGGACTAGCGGGAGGACACGGGGAGCTGTTTTTT. V gene TRBV4-1 combines with J gene TRBJ2-2; 15 bases are a match to TRBD2. V lost 4 bases, J lost 7 bases, and 7 bases stayed unmatched. Germline V gene data show CDR1 as MGHRA and CDR2 as YSYEKL. The length of the CDR3 is 17 residues.

The chain is built from TRBV10-3 and TRBJ2-1; D remains unclear. V lost 3 bases to trimming and J lost 1 base, with 10 bases between them. Germline lookup yields CDR1 ENHRY and CDR2 SYGVKD. The CDR3 extends over 15 amino acids. Written as DNA, the CDR3 is TGTGCCATCAGTGATTCCGCGGAGTCCTACAATGAGCAGTTCTTC. Translating it yields CAISDSAESYNEQFF.

The genes are TRBV5-6 and TRBJ2-3; a possible D gene is TRBD1 (5 bases). Trimming stripped 2 bases from V and 12 bases from J, with 13 bases between. This CDR3 is 12 amino acids long. Germline V lookup: CDR1 SGHDT, CDR2 YYEEEE. The DNA of the CDR3 is TGTGCCAGCAGCTTATCTGCAGGGAACCAGTATTTT. As protein: CASSLSAGNQYF.

This clone occurred many times. The chain employs TRBV6-5 and TRBJ2-2; 8 bases align to TRBD1. This CDR3 is built from 14 residues. V was clipped by 6 bases and J by 4 bases; unmatched bases: 4. CDR1 is MNHEY, CDR2 SVGAGI, per germline. For the CDR3, the DNA is TGTGCCAGCAGAAACCAGGGGGCCACCGGGGAGCTGTTTTTT. Protein product: CASRNQGATGELFF.